This note documents a single T cell receptor beta chain sequence. Clones were sequenced by immunoSEQ multiplex PCR, and TCRdb holds only the in-frame ones, with some missing. The data show around 300,000 clones, 83% seen once. The junction had 4 bases not matched to a gene; V was cut back by 2 bases and J by 1 base. This CDR3 spans 17 amino acids. Germline CDR1 is LGHNA and CDR2 is YSLEER. The data are from a study of blood T cell repertoires in COVID-19. The chain carries TRBV4-3 and TRBJ2-2; 10 bases are a match to TRBD1. The sequence was obtained from a woman aged 45-65 years who had recovered from COVID-19. The material sequenced was peripheral blood. In nucleotides, the CDR3 is TGCGCCAGCAGCCAATACGGACAGGGGGGGAACACCGGGGAGCTGTTTTTT. This gives the protein CASSQYGQGGNTGELFF.